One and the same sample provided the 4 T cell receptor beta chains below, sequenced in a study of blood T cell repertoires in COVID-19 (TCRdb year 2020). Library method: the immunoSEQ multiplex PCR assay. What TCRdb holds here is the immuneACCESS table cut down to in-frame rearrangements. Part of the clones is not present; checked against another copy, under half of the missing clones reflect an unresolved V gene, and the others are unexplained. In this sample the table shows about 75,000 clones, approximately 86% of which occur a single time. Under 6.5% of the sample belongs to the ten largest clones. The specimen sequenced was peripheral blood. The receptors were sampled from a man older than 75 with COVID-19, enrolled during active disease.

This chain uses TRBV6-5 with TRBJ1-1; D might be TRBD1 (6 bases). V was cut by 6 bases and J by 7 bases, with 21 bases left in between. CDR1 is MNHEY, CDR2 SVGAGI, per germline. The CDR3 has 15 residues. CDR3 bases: TGTGCCAGCAGAGTACAGGGAAGTTTAGGCGTTGAAGCTTTCTTT. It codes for CASRVQGSLGVEAFF.

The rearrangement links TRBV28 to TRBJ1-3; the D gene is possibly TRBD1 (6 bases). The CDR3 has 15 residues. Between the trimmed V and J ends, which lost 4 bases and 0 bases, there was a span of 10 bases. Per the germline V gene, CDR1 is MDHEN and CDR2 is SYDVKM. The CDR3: CASSSTGSSGNTIYF. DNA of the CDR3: TGTGCCAGCAGTTCCACAGGGAGCTCTGGAAACACCATATATTTT.

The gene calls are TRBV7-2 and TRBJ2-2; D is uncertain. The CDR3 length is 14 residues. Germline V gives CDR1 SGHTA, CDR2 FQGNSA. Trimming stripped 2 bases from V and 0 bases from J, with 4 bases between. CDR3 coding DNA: TGTGCCAGCAGCTTAACTTCGAACACCGGGGAGCTGTTTTTT. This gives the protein CASSLTSNTGELFF.

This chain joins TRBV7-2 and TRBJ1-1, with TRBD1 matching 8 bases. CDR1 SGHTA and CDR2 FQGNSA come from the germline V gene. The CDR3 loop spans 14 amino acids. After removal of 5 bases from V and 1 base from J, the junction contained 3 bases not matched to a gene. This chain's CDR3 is CASSTQGANTEAFF. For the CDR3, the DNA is TGTGCCAGCAGCACGCAGGGGGCGAACACTGAAGCTTTCTTT.